This TCR beta chain was identified during a study of blood T cell repertoires in COVID-19. This study enrolled people aged about 18 to 100 from around 26 US geographic areas. Germline loops: CDR1 MNHEY, CDR2 SMNVEV (reference sequence). The CDR3 covers 16 residues. V lost 5 bases and J lost 3, with 20 bases in between. Original analysis: Scientists estimated how many nucleated cells there were by amplifying reference gene primers. The table came from immunoSEQ multiplex PCR; TCRdb's copy has only in-frame clones and leaves some out. V, J and clone size derive from that table, while D and trimming were established from the DNA sequence. The sample contains about 270,000 clones, about 90% of which appear only once.

The V call is TRBV27, the J call TRBJ2-7; D is undetermined. Sequenced material: PBMCs or T cells enriched from blood (not recorded which). The receptor comes from a woman aged 25 to 45 with acute COVID-19. CDR3 sequence reads: CASSTSSGRYVYEQYF. The CDR3 nucleotides read TGTGCCAGCAGTACCTCATCAGGAAGATATGTCTACGAGCAGTACTTC.